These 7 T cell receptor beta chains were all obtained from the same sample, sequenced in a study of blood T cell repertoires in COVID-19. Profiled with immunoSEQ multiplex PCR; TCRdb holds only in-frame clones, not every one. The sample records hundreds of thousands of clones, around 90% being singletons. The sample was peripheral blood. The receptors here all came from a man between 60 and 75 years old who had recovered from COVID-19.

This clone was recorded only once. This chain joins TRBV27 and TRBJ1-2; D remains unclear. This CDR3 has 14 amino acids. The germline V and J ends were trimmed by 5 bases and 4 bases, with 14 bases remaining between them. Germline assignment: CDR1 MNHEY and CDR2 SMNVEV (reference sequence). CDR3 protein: CASSPRRAPYGYTF. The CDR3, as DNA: TGTGCCAGCAGTCCCCGGCGGGCTCCCTATGGCTACACCTTC.

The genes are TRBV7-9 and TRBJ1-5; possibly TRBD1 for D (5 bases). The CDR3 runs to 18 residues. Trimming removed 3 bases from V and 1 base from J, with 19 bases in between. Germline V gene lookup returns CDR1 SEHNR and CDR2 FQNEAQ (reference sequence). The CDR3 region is CASSLWGEGSKSNQPQHF. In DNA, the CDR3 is TGTGCCAGCAGCTTGTGGGGGGAGGGTTCGAAAAGCAATCAGCCCCAGCATTTT.

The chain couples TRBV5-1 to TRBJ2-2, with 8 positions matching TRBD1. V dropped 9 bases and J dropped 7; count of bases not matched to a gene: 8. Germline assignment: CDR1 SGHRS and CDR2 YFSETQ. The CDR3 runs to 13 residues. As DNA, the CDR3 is TGCGCCACCCGACAGGGGACGATCGGGGAGCTGTTTTTT. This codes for CATRQGTIGELFF. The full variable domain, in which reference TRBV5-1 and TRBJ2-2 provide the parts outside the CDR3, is KAGVTQTPRYLIKTRGQQVTLSCSPISGHRSVSWYQQTPGQGLQFLFEYFSETQRNKGNFPGRFSGRQFSNSRSEMNVSTLELGDSALYLCATRQGTIGELFFGEGSRLTVL.

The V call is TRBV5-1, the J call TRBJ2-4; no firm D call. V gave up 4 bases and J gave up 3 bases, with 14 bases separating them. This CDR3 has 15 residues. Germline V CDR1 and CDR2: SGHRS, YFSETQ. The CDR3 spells CASSPAAAYKNIQYF. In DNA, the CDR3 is TGCGCCAGCAGCCCCGCGGCGGCCTACAAAAACATTCAGTACTTC.

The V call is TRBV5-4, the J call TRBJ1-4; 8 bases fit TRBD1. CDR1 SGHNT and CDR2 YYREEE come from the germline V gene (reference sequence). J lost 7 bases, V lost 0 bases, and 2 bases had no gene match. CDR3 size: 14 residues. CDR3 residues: CASSLDRGGEKLFF. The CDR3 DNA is TGTGCCAGCAGCTTGGACAGGGGGGGTGAAAAACTGTTTTTT.

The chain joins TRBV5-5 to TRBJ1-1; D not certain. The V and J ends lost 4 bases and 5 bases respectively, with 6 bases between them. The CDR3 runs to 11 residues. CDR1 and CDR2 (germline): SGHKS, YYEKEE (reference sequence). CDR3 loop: CASSRETEAFF. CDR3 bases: TGTGCCAGCAGCCGTGAGACTGAAGCTTTCTTT.

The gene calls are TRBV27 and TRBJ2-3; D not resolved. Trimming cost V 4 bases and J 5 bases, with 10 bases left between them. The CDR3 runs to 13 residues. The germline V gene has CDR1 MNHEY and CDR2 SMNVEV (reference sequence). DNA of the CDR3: TGTGCCAGCAGTTCCTCGGGTAGAGATACGCAGTATTTT. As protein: CASSSSGRDTQYF.